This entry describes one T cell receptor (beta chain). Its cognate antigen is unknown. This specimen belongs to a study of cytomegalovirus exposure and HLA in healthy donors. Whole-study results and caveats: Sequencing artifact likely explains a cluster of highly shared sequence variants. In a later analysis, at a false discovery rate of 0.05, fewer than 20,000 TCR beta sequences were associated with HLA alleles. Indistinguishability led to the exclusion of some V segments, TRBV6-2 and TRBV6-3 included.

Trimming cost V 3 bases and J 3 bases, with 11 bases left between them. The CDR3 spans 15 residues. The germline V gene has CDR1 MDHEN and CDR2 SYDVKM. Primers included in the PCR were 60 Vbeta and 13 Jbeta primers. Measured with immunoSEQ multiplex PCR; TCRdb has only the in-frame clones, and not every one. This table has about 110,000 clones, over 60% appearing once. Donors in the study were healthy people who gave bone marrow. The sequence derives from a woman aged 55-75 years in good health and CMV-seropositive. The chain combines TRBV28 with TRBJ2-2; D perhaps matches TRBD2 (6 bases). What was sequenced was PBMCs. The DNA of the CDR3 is TGTGCCAGCAGTTTTGGGGGGTTGGACACCGGGGAGCTGTTTTTT. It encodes CASSFGGLDTGELFF.